These 14 T cell receptor beta chains share one sample of origin, sequenced in a study of graft-versus-host responses after intestinal transplantation. The starting material, graft tissue, was processed to release intraepithelial and lamina propria lymphocytes. Profiled with immunoSEQ multiplex PCR; TCRdb holds only in-frame clones, not every one. The profile shows more than 13,000 clones, 70% of them singletons. Sequencing was performed on ileum tissue, taken around 770 days after intestinal transplantation. Every receptor here comes from a human patient who received an intestinal transplant, so some T cells may come from the graft donor.

The chain uses TRBV9 and TRBJ1-6; D is perhaps TRBD1 (5 bases). V gave up 3 bases and J gave up 7 bases, with 8 bases separating them. The CDR3 length is 13 residues. Germline loops: CDR1 SGDLS, CDR2 YYNGEE. The DNA for the CDR3 is TGTGCCAGCAGCGCGTGGGGGAATTCACCCCTCCACTTT. Translating it yields CASSAWGNSPLHF.

The gene calls are TRBV29-1 and TRBJ1-2, with D uncertain. This CDR3 is 15 amino acids long. With 7 bases removed from V and 4 bases from J, the gap between germline ends came to 22 bases. The germline gives CDR1 SQVTM, CDR2 ANQGSEA. The CDR3 loop is CSGVWASSSPYGYTF. For the CDR3, the DNA is TGCAGCGGAGTGTGGGCCAGCTCTTCCCCCTATGGCTACACCTTC.

Concerning this clone: At one of its ends the junction is not consistent with the germline gene, which may arise from a read error. This chain uses TRBV28 with TRBJ2-7; 7 bases are a match to TRBD2. Looked up from germline, CDR1 is MDHEN and CDR2 is SYDVKM. The CDR3 covers 13 residues. In DNA, the CDR3 is TGTTCCAGCAGTAGACTAGCCTTCTACGAGCAGTACTTC. Protein sequence: CSSSRLAFYEQYF.

This clone was seen more than once but under ten times. This chain connects TRBV5-1 to TRBJ2-7, with 9 positions matching TRBD2. Trimming removed 2 bases from V and 5 bases from J; junction bases left unmatched: 8. From germline, CDR1 is SGHRS and CDR2 YFSETQ. The CDR3 has 15 residues. CDR3 sequence: CASSFLASGNNEQYF. The CDR3 region has the DNA TGCGCCAGCAGCTTTCTGGCTAGCGGGAATAACGAGCAGTACTTC.

This clone was detected once. The chain combines TRBV11-3 with TRBJ2-1; 9 positions agree with TRBD1. This CDR3 is 15 amino acids long. Germline values: CDR1 SGHNT, CDR2 YENEEA. J gave up 3 bases and V 4 bases, and 4 bases lay outside the gene matches. For the CDR3, the DNA is TGTGCCAGCAGCTCGCCGGGACAGGGCTACAATGAGCAGTTCTTC. This encodes CASSSPGQGYNEQFF.

The rearrangement joins TRBV5-1 to TRBJ1-3, with D uncertain. Trimming took off 0 bases at V and 0 bases at J, with 1 base between the two ends. From germline, CDR1 is SGHRS and CDR2 YFSETQ. This CDR3 has 13 residues. CDR3 nucleotide sequence: TGCGCCAGCAGCTTGGACTCTGGAAACACCATATATTTT. It encodes CASSLDSGNTIYF.

V is TRBV10-3 and J is TRBJ2-6, with 7 bases aligning to TRBD1. This CDR3 is 15 amino acids long. Germline V gene sequence: CDR1 ENHRY, CDR2 SYGVKD. Trimming at V came to 4 bases and at J to 2 bases, leaving 2 bases not matched to a gene. The CDR3 region has the DNA TGTGCCATCAGTGGCGGACAGGCTGGGGCCAACGTCCTGACTTTC. It yields the protein CAISGGQAGANVLTF.

This chain connects TRBV2 to TRBJ1-2, with 7 bases fitting TRBD1. Germline CDR1 SNHLY, CDR2 FYNNEI. V lost 5 bases and J lost 7; bases outside the gene matches: 10. CDR3 length: 14 residues. In DNA, the CDR3 is TGTGCCAGCAGTCTAACAGGGGTCCTGCGTGGCTACACCTTC. This sequence encodes CASSLTGVLRGYTF. The whole variable domain, filled in from reference TRBV2 and TRBJ1-2, reads EPEVTQTPSHQVTQMGQEVILRCVPISNHLYFYWYRQILGQKVEFLVSFYNNEISEKSEIFDDQFSVERPDGSNFTLKIRSTKLEDSAMYFCASSLTGVLRGYTFGSGTRLTVV.

The rearrangement joins TRBV30 to TRBJ1-6, with D maybe TRBD1 (6 bases). The CDR3 is made up of 15 amino acids. Germline CDR1 and CDR2: GTSNPN and SVGIG (reference sequence). Trimming removed 2 bases at V and 9 bases at J, with 17 bases between. The CDR3: CAWSPRQAGGSPLHF. The DNA for the CDR3 is TGTGCCTGGAGTCCCAGACAGGCGGGTGGTTCACCCCTCCACTTT. Drawing the rest from reference TRBV30 and TRBJ1-6, the complete variable domain is SQTIHQWPATLVQPVGSPLSLECTVEGTSNPNLYWYRQAAGRGLQLLFYSVGIGQISSEVPQNLSASRPQDRQFILSSKKLLLSDSGFYLCAWSPRQAGGSPLHFGNGTRLTVT.

In this sample, this clone turned up a few times. The chain uses TRBV4-3 and TRBJ1-3; tentative D call: TRBD1 (6 bases). The CDR3 extends over 13 amino acids. Per germline, CDR1 LGHNA and CDR2 YSLEER. The V end lost 7 bases, the J end lost 8 bases, and 15 bases lay between the germline ends. This chain's CDR3 is CASKNRDGHTIYF. The CDR3 nucleotides are TGCGCCAGCAAGAACAGGGATGGTCACACCATATATTTT.

The chain combines TRBV27 with TRBJ1-1; 9 bases map to TRBD1. Losses at the gene ends were 3 bases for V and 1 base for J; bases not matched to a gene: 6. This CDR3 comprises 16 residues. Germline CDR1 and CDR2: MNHEY and SMNVEV (reference sequence). CDR3 protein: CASSFRQGVGNTEAFF. CDR3 in DNA: TGTGCCAGCAGTTTTCGACAGGGGGTAGGGAACACTGAAGCTTTCTTT.

This clone is a singleton in its sample. The chain couples TRBV6-5 to TRBJ2-1; D remains ambiguous. Germline CDR1 is MNHEY and CDR2 is SVGAGI. The length of the CDR3 is 13 residues. V was trimmed by 6 bases and J by 4 bases, leaving 10 bases between them. CDR3 region: CASSPRLYNEQFF. In DNA form, the CDR3 reads TGTGCCAGCAGCCCTAGACTGTACAATGAGCAGTTCTTC.

The chain couples TRBV5-6 to TRBJ1-2, with TRBD1 identical over 7 bases. The CDR3 extends over 14 amino acids. CDR1 and CDR2 (germline): SGHDT, YYEEEE. V shed 4 bases, J shed 0 bases, and the junction held 3 bases outside the gene matches. This chain's CDR3 is CASSTTGANYGYTF. The CDR3 DNA reads as TGTGCCAGCAGCACCACAGGGGCTAACTATGGCTACACCTTC.

The rearrangement joins TRBV9 to TRBJ2-3; TRBD1 agrees at 7 bases. Germline-derived CDR1 and CDR2 are SGDLS and YYNGEE. This CDR3 contains 14 residues. J gave up 6 bases and V 4 bases, and 8 bases lay outside the gene matches. CDR3 sequence (DNA): TGTGCCAGCAGCATGAAGGGGGCAGGGGATACGCAGTATTTT. Translated: CASSMKGAGDTQYF.